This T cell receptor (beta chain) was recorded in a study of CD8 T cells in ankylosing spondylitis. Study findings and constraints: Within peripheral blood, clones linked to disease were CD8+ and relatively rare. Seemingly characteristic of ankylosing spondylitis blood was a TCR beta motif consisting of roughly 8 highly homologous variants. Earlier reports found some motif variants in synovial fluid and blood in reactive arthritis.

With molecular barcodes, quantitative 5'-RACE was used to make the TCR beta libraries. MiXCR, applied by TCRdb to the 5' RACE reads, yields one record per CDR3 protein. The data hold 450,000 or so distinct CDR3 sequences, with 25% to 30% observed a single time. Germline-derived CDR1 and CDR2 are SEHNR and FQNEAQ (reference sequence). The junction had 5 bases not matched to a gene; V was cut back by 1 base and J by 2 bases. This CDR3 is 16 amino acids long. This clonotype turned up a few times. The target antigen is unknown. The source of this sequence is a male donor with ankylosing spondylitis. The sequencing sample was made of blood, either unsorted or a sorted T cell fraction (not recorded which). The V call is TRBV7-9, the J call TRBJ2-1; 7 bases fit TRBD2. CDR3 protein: CASSLEAGTTYNEQFF. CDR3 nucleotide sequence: TGTGCCAGCAGCTTAGAGGCCGGGACTACCTACAATGAGCAGTTCTTC.